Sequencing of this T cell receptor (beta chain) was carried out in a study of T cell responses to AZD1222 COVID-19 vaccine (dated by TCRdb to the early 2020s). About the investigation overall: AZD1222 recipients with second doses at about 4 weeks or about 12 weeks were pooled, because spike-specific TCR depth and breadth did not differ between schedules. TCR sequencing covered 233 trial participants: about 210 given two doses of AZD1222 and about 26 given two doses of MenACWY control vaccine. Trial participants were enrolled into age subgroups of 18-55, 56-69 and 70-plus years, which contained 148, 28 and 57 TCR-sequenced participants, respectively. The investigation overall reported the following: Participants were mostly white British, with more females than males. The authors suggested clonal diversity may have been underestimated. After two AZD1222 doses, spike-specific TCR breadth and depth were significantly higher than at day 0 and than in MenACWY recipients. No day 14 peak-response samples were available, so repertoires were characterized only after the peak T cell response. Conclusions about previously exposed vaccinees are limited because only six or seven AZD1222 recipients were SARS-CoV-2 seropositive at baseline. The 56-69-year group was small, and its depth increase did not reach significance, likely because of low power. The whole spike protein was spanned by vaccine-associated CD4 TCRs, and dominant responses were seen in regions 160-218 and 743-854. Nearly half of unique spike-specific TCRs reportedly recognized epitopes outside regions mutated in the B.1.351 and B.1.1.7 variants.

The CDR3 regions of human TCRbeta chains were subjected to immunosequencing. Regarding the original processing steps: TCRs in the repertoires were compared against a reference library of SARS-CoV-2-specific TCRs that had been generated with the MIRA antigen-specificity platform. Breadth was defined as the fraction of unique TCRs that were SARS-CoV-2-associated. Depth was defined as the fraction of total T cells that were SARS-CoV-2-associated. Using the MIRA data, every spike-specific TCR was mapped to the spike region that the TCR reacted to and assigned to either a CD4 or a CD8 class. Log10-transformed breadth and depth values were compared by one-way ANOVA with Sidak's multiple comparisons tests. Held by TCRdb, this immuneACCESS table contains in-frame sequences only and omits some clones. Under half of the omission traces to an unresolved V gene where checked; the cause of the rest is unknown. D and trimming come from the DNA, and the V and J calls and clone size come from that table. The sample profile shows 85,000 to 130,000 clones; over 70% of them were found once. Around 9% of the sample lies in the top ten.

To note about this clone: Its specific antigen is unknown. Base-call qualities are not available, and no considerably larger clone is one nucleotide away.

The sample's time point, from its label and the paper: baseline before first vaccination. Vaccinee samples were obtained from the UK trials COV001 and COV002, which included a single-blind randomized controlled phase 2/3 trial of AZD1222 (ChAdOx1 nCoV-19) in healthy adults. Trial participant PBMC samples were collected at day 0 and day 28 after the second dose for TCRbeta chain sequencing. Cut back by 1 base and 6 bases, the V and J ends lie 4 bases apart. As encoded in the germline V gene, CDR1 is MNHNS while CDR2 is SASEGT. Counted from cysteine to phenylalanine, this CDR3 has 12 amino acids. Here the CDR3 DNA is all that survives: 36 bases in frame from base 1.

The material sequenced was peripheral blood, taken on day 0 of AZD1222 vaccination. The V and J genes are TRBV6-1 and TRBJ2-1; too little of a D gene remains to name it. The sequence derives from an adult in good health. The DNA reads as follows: TGTGCCAGCAGTGAAGTGACCAATGAGCAGTTCTTC. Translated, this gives CASSEVTNEQFF.